The 5 T cell receptor beta chains below all came from one sample that was sequenced in a study of T cell clonotyping in hematopoietic cell transplantation. Time point denoted: recipient sample about 28 days before transplant, after cytoreduction. Libraries were prepared by immunoSEQ multiplex PCR; TCRdb keeps only in-frame clonotypes and omits some of them. In the table there are tens of thousands of clones, under 90% of which are singletons. Sequencing used peripheral blood mononuclear cells, obtained before stem cell transplant. The receptors were sampled from a man aged 55 to 70 with biphenotypic leukemia. Some clones in this sample may be carry-over from other donors' samples.

This chain links TRBV5-6 with TRBJ2-1; D gene unclear. Germline CDR1 reads SGHDT; CDR2 reads YYEEEE. This CDR3 contains 13 residues. Deletions cut 2 bases from V and 5 bases from J, with 8 bases between. The CDR3 bases are TGTGCCAGCAGCTTCAGTCCGAACAATGAGCAGTTCTTC. Translation gives CASSFSPNNEQFF.

This rearrangement joins TRBV11-3 to TRBJ1-5; 7 positions agree with TRBD1. Germline CDR1 is SGHNT and CDR2 is YENEEA. CDR3 length: 12 residues. The V segment lost 5 bases and the J segment 6 bases; nucleotides outside the gene matches: 1. This chain's CDR3 is CASSQGGQPQHF. The DNA for the CDR3 is TGTGCCAGCAGCCAGGGGGGTCAGCCCCAGCATTTT.

In DNA, the CDR3 is TGTGCCAGCAGCTTAGAAGGGTGGGGAGATACGCAGTATTTT. Amino acids: CASSLEGWGDTQYF. This sequence joins TRBV7-2 and TRBJ2-3; D gene uncertain. The V and J ends lost 1 base and 5 bases respectively, with 10 bases between them. Per germline, CDR1 SGHTA and CDR2 FQGNSA. This CDR3 has 14 residues.

The chain recombines TRBV5-6 with TRBJ2-3; TRBD1 is a possible D gene (5 bases). Trimming removed 0 bases at V and 4 bases at J, with 9 bases between. Germline CDR1 SGHDT, CDR2 YYEEEE. This CDR3 region has 14 residues. The CDR3 protein is CASSLATVSDTQYF. DNA of the CDR3: TGTGCCAGCAGCTTGGCGACAGTATCAGATACGCAGTATTTT.

V gene TRBV10-3 combines with J gene TRBJ2-7; D unclear. Germline values: CDR1 ENHRY, CDR2 SYGVKD. Trimming stripped 3 bases from V and 2 bases from J, with 2 bases between. This CDR3 region has 11 residues. The CDR3 sequence is CAISDTYEQYF. The DNA for the CDR3 is TGTGCCATCAGTGATACCTACGAGCAGTACTTC.